The rows below give T cell receptor beta chains drawn from one sample of a study of blood T cell repertoires in COVID-19. Libraries were prepared by immunoSEQ multiplex PCR; TCRdb keeps only in-frame clonotypes and omits some of them. The sample has under 95,000 clones; approximately 91% are singletons. Sequencing input: peripheral blood. Source of these receptors: a man in his forties or fifties with COVID-19, enrolled during active disease. The CDR3 runs from the conserved cysteine through the conserved F or W. A D gene is named only where the DNA matches it firmly. Clone sizes are given selectively: once, few, many, or a class where the clone is expanded.

j_call | d_call | v_call | clone_size | cdr3_aa | cdr3_nt
TRBJ2-1 | NA | TRBV19 | few | CASKAGSSSYNEQFF | TGTGCCAGTAAGGCGGGAAGCAGCTCCTACAATGAGCAGTTCTTC
TRBJ2-7 | NA | TRBV28 | once | CASRNGGTSYEQYF | TGTGCCAGTCGTAACGGCGGGACCTCCTACGAGCAGTACTTC
TRBJ1-2 | NA | TRBV6-2/TRBV6-3 | NA | CASSTGGANNYGYTF | TGTGCCAGCAGTACAGGTGGAGCGAATAACTATGGCTACACCTTC
TRBJ2-1 | NA | TRBV7-3 | NA | CASSLGLAWYNEQFF | TGTGCCAGCAGCTTAGGGCTAGCTTGGTACAATGAGCAGTTCTTC
TRBJ2-4 | TRBD1 | TRBV4-3 | once | CASSQLGQGITKNIQYF | TGCGCCAGCAGCCAACTGGGACAGGGAATTACCAAAAACATTCAGTACTTC
TRBJ2-2 | TRBD1 | TRBV12-5 | NA | CASGSTGAGGELFF | TGTGCTAGTGGATCGACAGGGGCGGGCGGGGAGCTGTTTTTT
TRBJ2-3 | TRBD2 | TRBV6-6 | NA | CASSYGLAGNTDTQYF | TGTGCCAGCAGTTATGGACTAGCGGGTAACACAGATACGCAGTATTTT
TRBJ2-7 | TRBD1 | TRBV6-2/TRBV6-3 | NA | CASSDLGTGDYEQYF | TGTGCCAGCAGTGACCTGGGGACAGGGGACTACGAGCAGTACTTC
TRBJ1-2 | TRBD1 | TRBV24-1 | NA | CATSDRALSGQEGYTF | TGTGCCACCAGTGACCGCGCCCTGTCGGGACAGGAGGGCTACACCTTC
TRBJ1-5 | TRBD1 | TRBV19 | NA | CASSIHPLTGGYSNQPQHF | TGTGCCAGTAGTATCCACCCTCTCACAGGGGGCTATAGCAATCAGCCCCAGCATTTT
TRBJ1-1 | TRBD1 | TRBV7-8 | NA | CASSRQGATNTEAFF | TGTGCCAGCAGCCGACAGGGGGCTACGAACACTGAAGCTTTCTTT
TRBJ1-3 | NA | TRBV18 | NA | CASSPLFRRDGNTIYF | TGTGCCAGCTCACCACTTTTCCGCAGGGATGGAAACACCATATATTTT
TRBJ2-5 | TRBD2 | TRBV7-2 | once | CASSPWTSGRGFGTQYF | TGTGCCAGCAGCCCTTGGACTAGCGGGAGGGGGTTCGGGACCCAGTACTTC
TRBJ2-2 | TRBD1 | TRBV28 | NA | CASSLQGNGGELFF | TGTGCCAGCAGCCTACAGGGGAATGGCGGGGAGCTGTTTTTT
TRBJ2-1 | NA | TRBV9 | NA | CASSVGGAGYNEQFF | TGTGCCAGCAGCGTAGGGGGAGCGGGTTACAATGAGCAGTTCTTC
TRBJ1-3 | NA | TRBV7-9 | NA | CASSVISGEGNTIYF | TGTGCCAGCAGCGTTATATCGGGGGAAGGAAACACCATATATTTT
TRBJ2-5 | NA | TRBV19 | NA | CASSADTSETQYF | TGTGCCAGTAGTGCGGACACCTCTGAGACCCAGTACTTC
TRBJ2-5 | NA | TRBV30 | NA | CAWRSGRQTQYF | TGTGCCTGGAGGTCAGGGAGGCAGACCCAGTACTTC
TRBJ1-1 | NA | TRBV30 | NA | CAWSRRQSSAFF | TGTGCCTGGAGTCGCAGGCAAAGTTCAGCTTTCTTT
TRBJ1-5 | NA | TRBV19 | few | CASSIVFGERNQPQHF | TGTGCCAGTAGTATAGTTTTTGGGGAGCGCAATCAGCCCCAGCATTTT
TRBJ2-2 | NA | TRBV11-2 | NA | CASSSTTNTGELFF | TGTGCCAGCAGCTCCACAACGAACACCGGGGAGCTGTTTTTT
TRBJ2-2 | NA | TRBV20-1 | NA | CSASNPGVPTGELFF | TGCAGTGCTAGTAACCCGGGAGTCCCGACCGGGGAGCTGTTTTTT
TRBJ2-3 | NA | TRBV3-1/TRBV3-2 | NA | CASSLAGNTQYF | TGTGCCAGCAGCCTCGCGGGTAATACGCAGTATTTT
TRBJ2-3 | TRBD2 | TRBV5-1 | NA | CASSYNSPGLGSDTQYF | TGCGCCAGCAGCTACAATTCCCCGGGACTAGGGTCAGATACGCAGTATTTT
TRBJ2-1 | NA | TRBV24-1 | NA | CATSDPYYNEQFF | TGTGCCACCAGCGATCCTTACTACAATGAGCAGTTCTTC
TRBJ1-2 | TRBD1 | TRBV4-3 | NA | CASSQQGVGYTF | TGCGCCAGCAGCCAACAGGGGGTCGGCTACACCTTC
TRBJ2-3 | NA | TRBV6-1 | once | CASSDPGSTDTQYF | TGTGCCAGCAGTGATCCAGGGAGCACAGATACGCAGTATTTT
TRBJ2-3 | NA | TRBV7-8 | once | CASSLGVGGTSTDTQYF | TGTGCCAGCAGCTTAGGGGTAGGCGGCACTAGCACAGATACGCAGTATTTT
TRBJ1-4 | NA | TRBV5-6 | NA | CASSLRGRAGENEKLFF | TGTGCCAGCAGCTTGAGGGGAAGGGCAGGGGAAAATGAAAAACTGTTTTTT
TRBJ1-1 | NA | TRBV7-9 | NA | CASSLDSLSFF | TGTGCCAGCAGCTTAGACAGTCTTTCTTTCTTT
TRBJ2-2 | TRBD2 | TRBV29-1 | NA | CSALRLAGVTGELFF | TGCAGCGCTCTACGACTAGCGGGAGTTACCGGGGAGCTGTTTTTT
TRBJ2-5 | TRBD1 | TRBV11-3 | NA | CASSSRSGGAAETQYF | TGTGCCAGCAGCTCAAGGTCAGGGGGAGCCGCGGAGACCCAGTACTTC
TRBJ2-3 | TRBD2 | TRBV16 | NA | CASSQSGTSGRRDTQYF | TGTGCCAGCAGCCAATCTGGGACTAGCGGGAGACGAGATACGCAGTATTTT
TRBJ1-1 | NA | TRBV28 | once | CASSSSSRAFF | TGTGCCAGCAGTTCCTCTTCTCGGGCTTTCTTT
TRBJ2-3 | TRBD2 | TRBV6-2/TRBV6-3 | NA | CASNPTSGNTDTQYF | TGTGCCAGCAACCCGACTAGCGGAAACACAGATACGCAGTATTTT
TRBJ1-2 | NA | TRBV5-1 | NA | CASSLTGTTYGYTF | TGCGCCAGCAGCTTAACCGGGACTACCTATGGCTACACCTTC
TRBJ1-1 | TRBD1 | TRBV6-6 | NA | CASSQGGATEAFF | TGTGCCAGCAGCCAAGGGGGCGCGACTGAAGCTTTCTTT
TRBJ2-1 | TRBD2 | TRBV19 | once | CASSSKREGPYNEQFF | TGTGCCAGTAGTAGCAAGCGGGAGGGTCCCTACAATGAGCAGTTCTTC
TRBJ2-2 | NA | TRBV9 | NA | CASSPQVGPPGELFF | TGTGCCAGCAGCCCCCAGGTGGGGCCACCCGGGGAGCTGTTTTTT
TRBJ2-1 | TRBD1 | TRBV5-5 | NA | CASSLGDRDYNEQFF | TGTGCCAGCAGCTTGGGGGACAGGGACTACAATGAGCAGTTCTTC
TRBJ2-1 | NA | TRBV5-5 | NA | CASSLEALNNEQFF | TGTGCCAGCAGCTTAGAAGCTCTGAACAATGAGCAGTTCTTC
TRBJ2-2 | NA | TRBV19 | once | CASGRWDGELFF | TGTGCCAGTGGGAGATGGGACGGGGAGCTGTTTTTT
TRBJ2-3 | TRBD2 | TRBV6-4 | NA | CASSDGASGGTDTQYF | TGTGCCAGCAGTGACGGAGCTAGCGGGGGCACAGATACGCAGTATTTT
TRBJ1-2 | NA | TRBV4-1 | NA | CASSQDRTVYGYTF | TGCGCCAGCAGCCAAGATAGGACAGTCTATGGCTACACCTTC
TRBJ2-7 | TRBD1 | TRBV15 | NA | CAVGTGTYEQYF | TGTGCCGTGGGGACAGGGACCTACGAGCAGTACTTC
TRBJ1-1 | NA | TRBV6-5 | NA | CASSYSRRGAFF | TGTGCCAGCAGTTACTCGAGAAGGGGAGCTTTCTTT
TRBJ2-2 | NA | TRBV18 | NA | CASSPPLDTKNTGELFF | TGTGCCAGCTCACCACCGTTAGACACCAAGAACACCGGGGAGCTGTTTTTT
TRBJ1-3 | TRBD1 | TRBV4-1 | NA | CASSREDRPNTIYF | TGCGCCAGCAGCCGAGAGGACAGGCCCAACACCATATATTTT
TRBJ2-1 | TRBD1 | TRBV7-2 | NA | CASSPPLGTGGNEQFF | TGTGCCAGCAGCCCCCCACTGGGGACAGGGGGCAATGAGCAGTTCTTC
TRBJ2-1 | TRBD2 | TRBV19 | NA | CASSMSRDYTWEQFF | TGTGCCAGTAGTATGTCCCGGGACTATACCTGGGAGCAGTTCTTC
TRBJ2-7 | TRBD1 | TRBV2 | NA | CASRGPGQGYEQYF | TGTGCCAGCAGGGGACCGGGACAGGGCTACGAGCAGTACTTC
TRBJ2-1 | TRBD2 | TRBV11-3 | NA | CASSAGLAHYNEQFF | TGTGCCAGCAGCGCCGGACTAGCGCACTACAATGAGCAGTTCTTC
TRBJ2-3 | TRBD1 | TRBV7-8 | NA | CASSTGTASTDTQYF | TGTGCCAGCAGCACGGGGACAGCTAGCACAGATACGCAGTATTTT